These T cell receptor beta chains were read from a single sample in a study of blood T cell repertoires in COVID-19. Method: immunoSEQ multiplex PCR; TCRdb's copy keeps in-frame clones and lacks some. Of about 480,000 clones in the sample, approximately 88% were seen once. The material sequenced was PBMCs or T cells enriched from blood (not recorded which). These receptor sequences come from a woman in her forties who had recovered from COVID-19. Each CDR3 is given with its conserved first and last residue. A D gene is named only where the DNA matches it firmly. The size field is filled for only some rows; it gives once, few, many or a size class.

. | TRBJ1-1 | TRBV6-5 | TRBD1 | TGTGCCAGCAGGCCTATGGGACAGGGGAGCACTGAAGCTTTCTTT | CASRPMGQGSTEAFF
. | TRBJ1-1 | TRBV18 | TRBD1 | TGTGCCAGCTCACCCAACATTGTGGGGACAGGGTATGCTGAAGCTTTCTTT | CASSPNIVGTGYAEAFF
. | TRBJ1-6 | TRBV7-9 | . | TGTGCCAGCAGTCCACAGGGTCGGGATTCACCCCTCCACTTT | CASSPQGRDSPLHF
. | TRBJ2-1 | TRBV7-9 | TRBD1 | TGTGCCAGCAGCTTAAGGGACAGGGCCTCCTACAATGAGCAGTTCTTC | CASSLRDRASYNEQFF
. | TRBJ2-1 | TRBV13 | TRBD2 | TGTGCCAGCAGCTTAGCCGGACTAGCGGAAACCTACAATGAGCAGTTCTTC | CASSLAGLAETYNEQFF
. | TRBJ2-1 | TRBV11-3 | . | TGTGCCAGCAGCTCCGTTAACAATGAGCAGTTCTTC | CASSSVNNEQFF
. | TRBJ2-7 | TRBV5-8 | . | TGTGCCAGCAGCTCTACCAGTAAAGAGGACGAGCAGTACTTC | CASSSTSKEDEQYF
once | TRBJ1-1 | TRBV5-6 | TRBD1 | TGTGCCAGCAGCCCACAGACAGGGGTAGCTTTCTTT | CASSPQTGVAFF
. | TRBJ2-7 | TRBV27 | TRBD2 | TGTGCCAGCAGTCCCCCCGGGACTAGCGGGATCCGGGACGAGCAGTACTTC | CASSPPGTSGIRDEQYF
. | TRBJ1-1 | TRBV29-1 | TRBD1 | TGCAGCGTAACAGGGGGCTTAGTGAACACTGAAGCTTTCTTT | CSVTGGLVNTEAFF
once | TRBJ2-7 | TRBV5-1 | TRBD1 | TGCGCCAGCAGCTTGGAGGGACAGGGAACCTACGAGCAGTACTTC | CASSLEGQGTYEQYF